One sample yielded the 22 T cell receptor beta chains listed below, sequenced in a study of cytomegalovirus exposure and HLA in healthy donors. It was with 60 Vbeta and 13 Jbeta primers that the PCR ran. Profiling relied on immunoSEQ multiplex PCR, and the TCRdb table lists in-frame clones only, not all of them. This repertoire shows some 140,000 clones, 55% to 75% found once; its top ten account for over 4%. Sequencing was carried out using PBMCs. The receptors shown here come from a man aged 50 to 60 in good health and CMV-seropositive.

The chain uses TRBV6-5 and TRBJ2-1; possibly TRBD2 for D (5 bases). Between the trimmed V and J ends, which lost 4 bases and 10 bases, there was a span of 14 bases. Germline V gives CDR1 MNHEY, CDR2 SVGAGI. This CDR3 is 13 amino acids long. In DNA form, the CDR3 reads TGTGCCAGCAGTTTTCTGAACCGGGGAGAGCAGTTCTTC. Amino acid sequence: CASSFLNRGEQFF.

The chain carries TRBV18 and TRBJ1-1; the match to TRBD1 covers 8 bases. The J segment lost 6 bases and the V segment lost 6 bases, leaving 9 bases of the junction unmatched. CDR1 is KGHSH and CDR2 is LQKENI in the germline V gene. The CDR3 is 14 residues long. The DNA of the CDR3 is TGTGCCAGCTCTCCTTCAGACAGGGGATCTGAAGCTTTCTTT. It specifies CASSPSDRGSEAFF.

This chain connects TRBV2 to TRBJ2-3; 9 positions agree with TRBD2. The length of the CDR3 is 17 residues. The V segment lost 6 bases and the J segment 6 bases; nucleotides outside the gene matches: 16. The germline V gene encodes CDR1 SNHLY and CDR2 FYNNEI. CDR3 in amino acids: CASRDGASGAFVDTQYF. CDR3 sequence (DNA): TGTGCCAGCAGGGATGGAGCTAGCGGGGCCTTCGTGGATACGCAGTATTTT.

CDR3 DNA sequence: TGTGCCAGCAGCTGGACAGGGGGCGGGGGAGAGACCCAGTACTTC. As protein: CASSWTGGGGETQYF. V and J are TRBV11-3 and TRBJ2-5; TRBD1 matches 11 bases. V lost 4 bases and J lost 4; bases outside the gene matches: 5. The germline gives CDR1 SGHNT, CDR2 YENEEA. This CDR3 spans 15 amino acids.

V and J are TRBV7-9 and TRBJ1-1; weak D call: TRBD1 (6 bases). Between the trimmed V and J ends, which lost 4 bases and 1 base, there was a span of 16 bases. This CDR3 comprises 16 residues. The germline V gene encodes CDR1 SEHNR and CDR2 FQNEAQ (reference sequence). The CDR3 reads CASSSPLGQTNTEAFF. The CDR3 DNA follows: TGTGCCAGCAGCTCACCCCTGGGACAAACGAACACTGAAGCTTTCTTT.

V gene TRBV7-2 combines with J gene TRBJ1-4; D not resolved. The CDR3 length is 13 residues. V was shortened by 5 bases and J by 5 bases, with 9 bases between the two germline ends. Germline CDR1 SGHTA, CDR2 FQGNSA. The CDR3 DNA follows: TGTGCCAGCAGCCTGGGCCTAAATGAAAAACTGTTTTTT. Its protein is CASSLGLNEKLFF.

In this sample, this clone turned up a few times. The V gene is TRBV19, the J gene TRBJ2-7, with a tentative D call TRBD2 (6 bases). Germline V gives CDR1 LNHDA, CDR2 SQIVND (reference sequence). Trimming took off 6 bases at V and 5 bases at J, with 11 bases between the two ends. The CDR3 sequence is 12 residues long. The CDR3 nucleotides read TGTGCCAGTAGGGGGACTGCGAACGAGCAGTACTTC. It translates to CASRGTANEQYF.

The J gene is TRBJ1-6, the V gene TRBV9, with D unresolved. The V end was cut by 0 bases, the J end by 8 bases, with 9 bases between. CDR1 is SGDLS and CDR2 is YYNGEE in the germline V gene. The CDR3 covers 14 residues. CDR3 sequence reads: CASSVEQVDSPLHF. CDR3 in DNA: TGTGCCAGCAGCGTAGAGCAGGTGGATTCACCCCTCCACTTT.

This clone has a handful of counts. The chain carries TRBV6-5 and TRBJ1-4; no reliable D call. The CDR3 covers 14 residues. CDR1 is MNHEY, CDR2 SVGAGI, per germline. Trimming stripped 4 bases from V and 7 bases from J, with 13 bases between. CDR3 DNA sequence: TGTGCCAGCAGTTCGGAGGAGTTCGGTGAAAAACTGTTTTTT. Translation gives CASSSEEFGEKLFF.

This clone was counted once. The chain carries TRBV6-5 and TRBJ1-1, with D tentatively TRBD1 (5 bases). Trimming stripped 3 bases from V and 0 bases from J, with 11 bases between. CDR1 and CDR2 from the germline V gene are MNHEY and SVGAGI. The CDR3 is made up of 15 amino acids. CDR3 in amino acids: CASSYGAAMNTEAFF. The DNA for the CDR3 is TGTGCCAGCAGTTATGGGGCAGCGATGAACACTGAAGCTTTCTTT.

This clone was picked up many times. This chain links TRBV5-6 with TRBJ2-3, with D unresolved. The CDR3 covers 13 residues. V was clipped by 3 bases and J by 0 bases, with 5 bases between them. The germline gives CDR1 SGHDT, CDR2 YYEEEE. The CDR3 here is CASSYTSTDTQYF. In DNA form, the CDR3 reads TGTGCCAGCAGCTATACTAGCACAGATACGCAGTATTTT.

This chain links TRBV6-6 with TRBJ2-1, with TRBD1 identical over 7 bases. V lost 6 bases and J lost 7; bases outside the gene matches: 12. Germline-derived CDR1 and CDR2 are MNHNY and SVGAGI (reference sequence). This CDR3 contains 15 residues. For the CDR3, the DNA is TGTGCCAGCAGCTCAAGGGGGCCCAACACGAATGAGCAGTTCTTC. Amino acids: CASSSRGPNTNEQFF.

In nucleotides, the CDR3 is TGTGCCAGCAGCCCATGGCATACAGACCCCGGGGAGCTGTTTTTT. It yields the protein CASSPWHTDPGELFF. V and J are TRBV5-4 and TRBJ2-2; D gene uncertain. This CDR3 comprises 15 residues. V lost 4 bases and J 6 bases, leaving 16 bases between the germline ends. Germline lookup yields CDR1 SGHNT and CDR2 YYREEE (reference sequence). Supplemented by reference TRBV5-4 and TRBJ2-2, the full variable domain reads ETGVTQSPTHLIKTRGQQVTLRCSSQSGHNTVSWYQQALGQGPQFIFQYYREEENGRGNFPPRFSGLQFPNYSSELNVNALELDDSALYLCASSPWHTDPGELFFGEGSRLTVL.

The chain couples TRBV7-9 to TRBJ1-5; D is unclear. V lost 4 bases to trimming and J lost 11 bases, with 12 bases between them. Germline V gives CDR1 SEHNR, CDR2 FQNEAQ (reference sequence). This CDR3 spans 12 amino acids. The DNA of the CDR3 is TGTGCCAGCAGCTCCGATTCAGTGGCCCAGCATTTT. Translation: CASSSDSVAQHF.

The CDR3 region is CASSFLTSGFTDTQYF. The DNA for the CDR3 is TGTGCCAGCAGTTTCCTCACTAGCGGCTTCACAGATACGCAGTATTTT. The rearrangement links TRBV27 to TRBJ2-3; 8 nucleotides agree with TRBD2. Germline lookup yields CDR1 MNHEY and CDR2 SMNVEV (reference sequence). Trimming at V came to 3 bases and at J to 2 bases, leaving 7 bases not matched to a gene. There are 16 residues in the CDR3.

The gene calls are TRBV2 and TRBJ2-4; D is unresolved. Germline CDR1 and CDR2: SNHLY and FYNNEI. V was clipped by 11 bases and J by 0 bases, with 17 bases between them. CDR3 size: 15 residues. In DNA, the CDR3 is TGTGCCTCTCAAGGCGCGGAGCTAGCCAAAAACATTCAGTACTTC. Translated: CASQGAELAKNIQYF.

The CDR3: CASSPSVNTEAFF. CDR3 coding DNA: TGTGCCAGCAGCCCATCAGTGAACACTGAAGCTTTCTTT. The chain employs TRBV7-9 and TRBJ1-1; D not certain. The CDR3 extends over 13 amino acids. Trimming removed 5 bases at V and 0 bases at J, with 7 bases between. From germline, CDR1 is SEHNR and CDR2 FQNEAQ (reference sequence).

The CDR3 DNA follows: TGCGCCAGCAGCCAAGGGGCGGGGGCGCGGACCTATAATTCACCCCTCCACTTT. Its translation is CASSQGAGARTYNSPLHF. The chain uses TRBV4-1 and TRBJ1-6; tentative D call: TRBD1 (6 bases). Germline V lookup: CDR1 MGHRA, CDR2 YSYEKL. Between the trimmed V and J ends, which lost 1 base and 2 bases, there was a span of 15 bases. There are 18 residues in the CDR3.

V gene TRBV15 combines with J gene TRBJ2-5, with unresolved D. The CDR3 is made up of 14 amino acids. V lost 0 bases, J lost 3 bases, and 8 bases lay in between. The germline gives CDR1 LNHNV, CDR2 YYDKDF (reference sequence). In DNA, the CDR3 is TGTGCCACCAGCAGAGATAAGAGTAAAGAGACCCAGTACTTC. Protein product: CATSRDKSKETQYF.

The chain combines TRBV5-6 with TRBJ1-1, with 8 nucleotides matching TRBD1. Germline V gene lookup returns CDR1 SGHDT and CDR2 YYEEEE. Trimming cost V 1 base and J 4 bases; bases outside gene matches: 12. The CDR3 is 17 residues long. The chain's CDR3 is CASSLIPRGRGITEAFF. The CDR3, as DNA: TGTGCCAGCAGCTTGATACCCAGGGGGCGCGGTATCACTGAAGCTTTCTTT.

The V and J genes are TRBV10-3 and TRBJ2-7, with 7 nucleotides matching TRBD1. V trimming: 10 bases; J trimming: 1 base; junction bases outside the gene matches: 7. Germline V gene lookup returns CDR1 ENHRY and CDR2 SYGVKD. This CDR3 is built from 13 residues. The CDR3 nucleotides read TGTGCCACCACAGGGGTCCTTTCCTACGAGCAGTACTTC. Amino acids: CATTGVLSYEQYF.

The gene calls are TRBV7-3 and TRBJ1-5, with TRBD1 identical over 7 bases. Unmatched junction bases numbered 7, after V lost 1 base and J lost 1 base. The CDR3 contains 17 residues. CDR1 SGHTA and CDR2 FQGTGA come from the germline V gene. This CDR3 reads CASSLKPDRRSNQPQHF. The CDR3 nucleotides read TGTGCCAGCAGCTTAAAGCCGGACAGGAGGAGCAATCAGCCCCAGCATTTT.